Presented here are 21 T cell receptor beta chains from one specimen sequenced in a study of PD-L1 blockade in urothelial cancer. Clones were sequenced by immunoSEQ multiplex PCR, and TCRdb holds only the in-frame ones, with some missing. The sample consists of tens of thousands of clones, roughly 80% of them appearing once. Specimen: PBMCs, collected around atezolizumab (anti-PD-L1) treatment. Receptors originate from a man between 65 and 85 years old with urothelial cancer.

This chain connects TRBV18 to TRBJ1-2; D unresolved. The CDR3 has 15 amino acids. The V end lost 2 bases, the J end lost 6 bases, and 16 bases lay between the germline ends. The germline V gene encodes CDR1 KGHSH and CDR2 LQKENI. Written as DNA, the CDR3 is TGTGCCAGCTCACCAAGTGCTGTTGCTAGAAATGGCTACACCTTC. It encodes CASSPSAVARNGYTF.

The chain links TRBV6-5 to TRBJ2-5, with D possibly being TRBD1 (5 bases). CDR1 and CDR2 (germline): MNHEY, SVGAGI. The CDR3 covers 12 residues. The V end was cut by 5 bases, the J end by 5 bases, with 9 bases between. The CDR3 DNA reads as TGTGCCAGCAGTCCAGGGTGGGAGACCCAGTACTTC. This encodes CASSPGWETQYF.

This chain connects TRBV5-1 to TRBJ2-7; 8 bases align to TRBD1. Trimming cost V 0 bases and J 3 bases; bases outside gene matches: 5. This CDR3 comprises 15 residues. CDR1 and CDR2 from the germline V gene are SGHRS and YFSETQ. CDR3 DNA: TGCGCCAGCAGCTTGGCCACAGGACAGGGCTACGAGCAGTACTTC. As protein: CASSLATGQGYEQYF.

This clone was seen more than once but under ten times. This chain connects TRBV2 to TRBJ1-1; TRBD1 matches at 8 bases. There are 13 residues in the CDR3. V lost 5 bases and J lost 7; bases outside the gene matches: 6. The germline V gene encodes CDR1 SNHLY and CDR2 FYNNEI. The CDR3 loop is CASSRQGRDEAFF. The CDR3 nucleotides are TGTGCCAGCAGTAGACAGGGGCGGGATGAAGCTTTCTTT.

The rearrangement uses TRBV5-1 and TRBJ2-3; 7 bases fit TRBD1. The CDR3 runs 14 residues. CDR1 SGHRS and CDR2 YFSETQ come from the germline V gene. The J segment lost 0 bases and the V segment lost 4 bases, leaving 2 bases of the junction unmatched. The CDR3 here is CASSPGQSTDTQYF. CDR3 nucleotides: TGCGCCAGCAGCCCGGGACAGAGCACAGATACGCAGTATTTT.

The CDR3 DNA follows: TGTGCCAGCAGCAAAGTACCAGTGGGGGGATACGAGCAGTACTTC. Residues: CASSKVPVGGYEQYF. The genes are TRBV21-1 and TRBJ2-7; the D call of TRBD2 is as the table states it, not checked on the DNA. TRBV21-1 is a pseudogene. CDR3 size: 15 residues.

V and J are TRBV15 and TRBJ2-1; 10 nucleotides line up with TRBD2. The ends lost 1 base at V and 1 base at J; junction bases unmatched: 7. The CDR3 spans 18 residues. Germline V CDR1 and CDR2: LNHNV, YYDKDF (reference sequence). CDR3 coding DNA: TGTGCCACCAGCAGAGGGGGTAGCGGGAGGCCTTCCTACAATGAGCAGTTCTTC. It encodes CATSRGGSGRPSYNEQFF.

This chain joins TRBV6-4 and TRBJ1-1, with a weak D call TRBD1 (5 bases). The CDR3 length is 12 residues. Trimming left V 4 bases short and J 7 bases short, with 10 bases between. CDR1 MRHNA and CDR2 SNTAGT come from the germline V gene. CDR3 nucleotide sequence: TGTGCCAGCAGTGGGGACGGGGGTGAAGCTTTCTTT. This translates into CASSGDGGEAFF.

This chain links TRBV19 with TRBJ2-7, with TRBD2 identical over 11 bases. CDR1 and CDR2 from the germline V gene are LNHDA and SQIVND (reference sequence). The V segment lost 5 bases and the J segment 0 bases; nucleotides outside the gene matches: 6. This CDR3 region has 16 residues. The CDR3 coding sequence is TGTGCCAGTAGTCCCTCGGGACTAGCGGACTCCTACGAGCAGTACTTC. This gives the protein CASSPSGLADSYEQYF. Together with reference TRBV19 and TRBJ2-7, the CDR3 gives the full variable domain: DGGITQSPKYLFRKEGQNVTLSCEQNLNHDAMYWYRQDPGQGLRLIYYSQIVNDFQKGDIAEGYSVSREKKESFPLTVTSAQKNPTAFYLCASSPSGLADSYEQYFGPGTRLTVT.

This clone is a singleton in its sample. The V and J genes are TRBV27 and TRBJ1-4; D may be TRBD1 (5 bases). Trimming cost V 0 bases and J 6 bases, with 11 bases left between them. The germline gives CDR1 MNHEY, CDR2 SMNVEV (reference sequence). There are 15 residues in the CDR3. The CDR3 spells CASSLSPRGDEKLFF. CDR3 nucleotides: TGTGCCAGCAGTTTATCCCCAAGGGGTGATGAAAAACTGTTTTTT.

This clone was counted between two and nine times. One end of the junction is discordant with germline, which a read error may explain. The chain recombines TRBV7-7 with TRBJ2-2; 8 nucleotides line up with TRBD1. The CDR3 loop spans 15 amino acids. CDR1 SSHAT and CDR2 FNYEAQ come from the germline V gene (reference sequence). The CDR3 loop reads CASSRGQGYTGELFF. CDR3 coding DNA: TGTGCTAGCAGCCGCGGACAGGGCTACACCGGGGAGCTGTTTTTT.

V and J are TRBV10-3 and TRBJ2-5; 8 bases map to TRBD2. Germline V gene data show CDR1 as ENHRY and CDR2 as SYGVKD. The J segment lost 4 bases and the V segment lost 0 bases, leaving 1 base of the junction unmatched. This CDR3 spans 14 amino acids. In DNA, the CDR3 is TGTGCCATCAGTGAGTCTAGCGGGACAGAGACCCAGTACTTC. Amino acid sequence: CAISESSGTETQYF.

The rearrangement uses TRBV7-2 and TRBJ2-5; TRBD1 might be the D (6 bases). This CDR3 has 14 residues. Trimming removed 5 bases from V and 4 bases from J, with 14 bases in between. CDR1 is SGHTA and CDR2 is FQGNSA in the germline V gene. CDR3 sequence: CASSAGQLGETQYF. The CDR3 coding sequence is TGTGCCAGCAGCGCAGGACAGTTGGGAGAGACCCAGTACTTC.

The chain couples TRBV5-1 to TRBJ2-7; the match to TRBD1 covers 9 bases. The junction had 6 bases not matched to a gene; V was cut back by 4 bases and J by 4 bases. The CDR3 is 14 residues long. Per the germline V gene, CDR1 is SGHRS and CDR2 is YFSETQ. CDR3 sequence: CASSQTGGGYEQYF. CDR3 in DNA: TGCGCCAGCAGCCAGACAGGGGGGGGGTACGAGCAGTACTTC.

This clone has more than one count but fewer than ten. This rearrangement joins TRBV18 to TRBJ2-5; 7 bases line up with TRBD1. Germline assignment: CDR1 KGHSH and CDR2 LQKENI. After removal of 5 bases from V and 3 bases from J, the junction contained 3 bases not matched to a gene. CDR3 size: 13 residues. This CDR3 reads CASSMGTEETQYF. CDR3 bases: TGTGCCAGCTCAATGGGGACAGAAGAGACCCAGTACTTC.

This chain joins TRBV19 and TRBJ2-7; 11 positions match TRBD1. J was trimmed by 5 bases and V by 10 bases; bases with no gene match: 7. The CDR3 is made up of 13 amino acids. Germline assignment: CDR1 LNHDA and CDR2 SQIVND (reference sequence). The CDR3: CATTGTGGDEQYF. For the CDR3, the DNA is TGTGCCACTACCGGGACAGGGGGGGACGAGCAGTACTTC.

This clone was seen only a few times. The chain recombines TRBV5-6 with TRBJ2-5, with D possibly TRBD1 on 5 matching bases. V dropped 7 bases and J dropped 5 bases, with 9 bases sitting between them. The CDR3 consists of 11 residues. Germline CDR1 SGHDT, CDR2 YYEEEE. The CDR3 loop reads CASGRAETQYF. CDR3 DNA sequence: TGTGCCAGCGGCAGGGCGGAGACCCAGTACTTC.

As DNA, the CDR3 is TGTGCCAGCAGCGTCCTGAGCACCGGGGAGCTGTTTTTT. Its protein product is CASSVLSTGELFF. The chain links TRBV9 to TRBJ2-2; no clear D gene. V gave up 2 bases and J gave up 4 bases, with 6 bases separating them. Germline assignment: CDR1 SGDLS and CDR2 YYNGEE. The CDR3 runs to 13 residues.

The genes are TRBV5-1 and TRBJ2-1; 7 nucleotides match TRBD2. CDR1 and CDR2 from the germline V gene are SGHRS and YFSETQ. The CDR3 totals 15 residues. V gave up 4 bases and J gave up 5 bases; unmatched junction bases: 9. The CDR3: CASSQGLAANNEQFF. The CDR3 coding sequence is TGCGCCAGCAGCCAAGGCCTAGCGGCAAACAATGAGCAGTTCTTC.

The CDR3 region is CTPTGNNEQFF. The DNA for the CDR3 is TGCACACCGACAGGAAACAATGAGCAGTTCTTC. The chain joins TRBV20-1 to TRBJ2-1, with D possibly matching TRBD1 (6 bases). This CDR3 region has 11 residues. The germline V gene has CDR1 DFQATT and CDR2 SNEGSKA (reference sequence).

This clone has only a few counts. The chain couples TRBV28 to TRBJ1-5; tentative D call: TRBD1 (6 bases). The CDR3 runs to 16 residues. Germline values: CDR1 MDHEN, CDR2 SYDVKM. V lost 7 bases, J lost 0 bases, and 16 bases lay in between. This chain's CDR3 is CASTPRTAYSNQPQHF. In DNA form, the CDR3 reads TGTGCCAGCACCCCCAGGACAGCATATAGCAATCAGCCCCAGCATTTT.